This T cell receptor beta chain was retrieved from a study of cytomegalovirus exposure and HLA in healthy donors. The PCR used 60 Vbeta and 13 Jbeta primers. Original methodology: Among the unique TCR beta chains that a later analysis counted, about 85 million in all, 10 million to 11 million were shared. Profiled with immunoSEQ multiplex PCR; TCRdb holds only in-frame clones, not every one. V and J calls and clone size are those listed in that table; D and trimming were worked out from the DNA. Of some 110,000 clones listed, about two thirds are singletons. CDR1 LNHNV and CDR2 YYDKDF come from the germline V gene (reference sequence). The length of the CDR3 is 14 residues. The J segment lost 3 bases and the V segment lost 4 bases, leaving 4 bases of the junction unmatched.

This chain links TRBV15 with TRBJ2-7; 9 bases fit TRBD1. This receptor was identified in a boy aged 5-17 years in good health and CMV-seronegative. The sequenced sample was PBMCs. DNA for the CDR3: TGTGCCACCAGCACAGGGGACAGGGTCTACGAGCAGTACTTC. It translates to CATSTGDRVYEQYF. Full variable domain (rest looked up from reference TRBV15 and TRBJ2-7): DAMVIQNPRYQVTQFGKPVTLSCSQTLNHNVMYWYQQKSSQAPKLLFHYYDKDFNNEADTPDNFQSRRPNTSFCFLDIRSPGLGDTAMYLCATSTGDRVYEQYFGPGTRLTVT.